The 22 T cell receptor beta chains below were found in one sample sequenced in a study of early T cells in non-severe SARS-CoV-2 infection. In TCRdb, the 5' RACE reads were re-called with MiXCR into one record per CDR3 protein. Here the sample spans some 30,000 distinct CDR3 sequences, less than 6.5% being singletons. Sequences were obtained from whole blood. The receptors shown here come from an adult who was a healthcare worker with PCR-confirmed SARS-CoV-2 infection or an uninfected control (not recorded which).

This clonotype was detected a few times. This rearrangement joins TRBV27 to TRBJ2-2, with TRBD1 matching over 12 bases. The germline gives CDR1 MNHEY, CDR2 SMNVEV (reference sequence). The CDR3 consists of 19 residues. Trimming cost V 6 bases and J 2 bases; bases outside gene matches: 13. The CDR3, as DNA: TGTGCCAGCAGCGCCGGGACAGGGGGCCACCTCCTCAACACCGGGGAGCTGTTTTTT. It codes for CASSAGTGGHLLNTGELFF.

There are a few counts of this clonotype. This chain uses TRBV20-1 with TRBJ2-7, with D perhaps TRBD1 or TRBD2 (5 bases each). V lost 2 bases and J 2 bases, leaving 10 bases between the germline ends. The CDR3 spans 13 residues. CDR1 DFQATT and CDR2 SNEGSKA come from the germline V gene (reference sequence). Here the CDR3 DNA reads TGCAGTGCTAGACCCGGGACGGCCTACGAGCAGTACTTC. Protein sequence: CSARPGTAYEQYF.

The chain carries TRBV19 and TRBJ1-2; D ambiguous. The CDR3 runs to 13 residues. Germline CDR1 LNHDA, CDR2 SQIVND (reference sequence). V lost 6 bases to trimming and J lost 6 bases, with 14 bases between them. CDR3: CASSLEVADGYTF. CDR3 in DNA: TGTGCCAGTAGCTTGGAGGTCGCGGATGGCTACACCTTC.

This clonotype occurred many times. The genes are TRBV12-2 and TRBJ1-1. TRBV12-2 is a pseudogene segment. The CDR3 length is 13 residues. The CDR3 region is CARVENTNTEAFF. The CDR3 region has the DNA TGTGCAAGGGTTGAAAATACGAACACTGAAGCTTTCTTT.

This clonotype was detected only a few times. The chain uses TRBV20-1 and TRBJ1-2; 8 bases are shared with TRBD1. With 5 bases clipped from V and 6 bases from J, the junction kept 14 bases outside the gene matches. The germline V gene has CDR1 DFQATT and CDR2 SNEGSKA (reference sequence). The CDR3 runs 15 residues. CDR3 protein: CSAGPQGAKGDGYTF. CDR3 sequence (DNA): TGCAGTGCTGGACCCCAGGGGGCTAAGGGTGATGGCTACACCTTC.

This rearrangement joins TRBV20-1 to TRBJ2-1; TRBD2 is a possible D gene (7 bases). Germline V gene sequence: CDR1 DFQATT, CDR2 SNEGSKA (reference sequence). The ends were cut back, 6 bases at V and 5 bases at J, with 17 bases in the middle. The CDR3 length is 14 residues. This CDR3 is CSAHRGALNNEQFF. The CDR3 nucleotides are TGCAGTGCCCACCGGGGGGCATTGAACAATGAGCAGTTCTTC.

This sequence joins TRBV29-1 and TRBJ2-3, with D maybe TRBD2 (6 bases). Trimming removed 5 bases at V and 5 bases at J, with 14 bases between. Per the germline V gene, CDR1 is SQVTM and CDR2 is ANQGSEA. The CDR3 sequence is 13 residues long. CDR3 coding DNA: TGCAGCGTTCCCCGGGACTTAGGAGATACGCAGTATTTT. Translation: CSVPRDLGDTQYF.

The rearrangement links TRBV4-3 to TRBJ2-7; 10 bases are shared with TRBD2. From germline, CDR1 is LGHNA and CDR2 YSLEER. This CDR3 spans 15 amino acids. The J segment lost 4 bases and the V segment lost 0 bases, leaving 3 bases of the junction unmatched. CDR3 nucleotides: TGCGCCAGCAGCCAAGATGCTAGCGGGAGATACGAGCAGTACTTC. Translation gives CASSQDASGRYEQYF.

The chain couples TRBV27 to TRBJ1-5, with D unclear. Germline V gene lookup returns CDR1 MNHEY and CDR2 SMNVEV (reference sequence). Trimming left V 3 bases short and J 7 bases short, with 10 bases between. This CDR3 is built from 13 residues. CDR3: CASSFTGHQPQHF. The CDR3 nucleotides read TGTGCCAGCAGTTTTACCGGGCACCAGCCCCAGCATTTT.

This clonotype was detected many times. The chain couples TRBV12-3 or TRBV12-4 to TRBJ2-3; the D gene is possibly TRBD1 (6 bases). This CDR3 is built from 13 residues. Trimming took off 6 bases at V and 8 bases at J, with 15 bases between the two ends. The chain's CDR3 is CASSAQGKGTQYF. The CDR3 DNA reads as TGTGCCAGCAGCGCACAGGGTAAGGGTACGCAGTATTTT.

This clonotype was picked up many times. The rearrangement links TRBV28 to TRBJ1-5, with 8 bases matching TRBD1. Germline V gives CDR1 MDHEN, CDR2 SYDVKM. J lost 4 bases, V lost 4 bases, and 9 bases had no gene match. CDR3 size: 16 residues. Written as DNA, the CDR3 is TGTGCCAGCAGTTCAGGACAGGGTCAAAGGAATCAGCCCCAGCATTTT. Encoded protein: CASSSGQGQRNQPQHF.

The chain links TRBV4-1 to TRBJ2-1, with D hard to call. Germline CDR1 and CDR2: MGHRA and YSYEKL. The CDR3 totals 12 residues. Trimming shortened V by 0 bases and J by 9 bases, and 6 bases separated the two germline ends. The DNA of the CDR3 is TGCGCCAGCAGCCAAGATCTGGGTGAGCAGTTCTTC. This translates into CASSQDLGEQFF.

The sample holds a few counts of this clonotype. The chain couples TRBV4-2 to TRBJ1-6; 7 bases fit TRBD1. J was trimmed by 7 bases and V by 0 bases; bases with no gene match: 6. Germline assignment: CDR1 LGHNA and CDR2 YNFKEQ. The CDR3 spans 16 residues. CDR3 sequence (DNA): TGTGCCAGCAGCCAAGACAGGGGGGCGCGGAATTCACCCCTCCACTTT. Translation gives CASSQDRGARNSPLHF.

This clonotype has at least ten counts. The V gene is TRBV30, the J gene TRBJ1-1, with D perhaps matching TRBD1 (6 bases). Per germline, CDR1 GTSNPN and CDR2 SVGIG (reference sequence). Trimming stripped 7 bases from V and 8 bases from J, with 14 bases between. This CDR3 spans 11 amino acids. CDR3 nucleotide sequence: TGTGCCTTAGGGGGAGCGCGGGAAGCTTTCTTT. This encodes CALGGAREAFF. The entire variable domain, with the rest obtained from reference TRBV30 and TRBJ1-1, is as follows: SQTIHQWPATLVQPVGSPLSLECTVEGTSNPNLYWYRQAAGRGLQLLFYSVGIGQISSEVPQNLSASRPQDRQFILSSKKLLLSDSGFYLCALGGAREAFFGQGTRLTVV.

The table lists this clonotype with many counts. V gene TRBV5-6 combines with J gene TRBJ2-1; TRBD2 matches at 14 bases. CDR3 length: 15 residues. Per germline, CDR1 SGHDT and CDR2 YYEEEE. Trimming cost V 4 bases and J 9 bases; bases outside gene matches: 6. The CDR3 loop reads CASSLGLAGGREQFF. As DNA, the CDR3 is TGTGCCAGCAGCCTCGGACTAGCGGGAGGTCGTGAGCAGTTCTTC. Based on the CDR3 plus reference TRBV5-6 and TRBJ2-1, the full variable domain is DAGVTQSPTHLIKTRGQQVTLRCSPKSGHDTVSWYQQALGQGPQFIFQYYEEEERQRGNFPDRFSGHQFPNYSSELNVNALLLGDSALYLCASSLGLAGGREQFFGPGTRLTVL.

This clonotype was observed many times. The J gene is TRBJ1-1, the V gene TRBV12-5; 12 bases match TRBD1. From germline, CDR1 is LGHNT and CDR2 FRNRAP. V shed 6 bases and J 7 bases; nucleotides not matched to a gene: 3. This CDR3 spans 13 amino acids. CDR3 DNA: TGTGCTAGTGGCGGGGACAGGGGGCTTGAAGCTTTCTTT. Encoded protein: CASGGDRGLEAFF.

This clonotype was detected only a few times. V usage is TRBV12-3 or TRBV12-4 and J usage is TRBJ2-1; 10 bases align to TRBD1. Trimming cost V 8 bases and J 7 bases; bases outside gene matches: 8. There are 14 residues in the CDR3. CDR3 loop: CASAGTGEFNEQFF. DNA of the CDR3: TGTGCCAGCGCCGGGACAGGGGAGTTTAATGAGCAGTTCTTC.

This clonotype was counted ten times or more. The CDR3 DNA follows: TGTGCCAGCAGTTTATCGGGACAGGGGATAGGCGAGCAGTACTTC. Residues: CASSLSGQGIGEQYF. The rearrangement uses TRBV27 and TRBJ2-7; 10 nucleotides align to TRBD1. Germline CDR1 reads MNHEY; CDR2 reads SMNVEV (reference sequence). The J segment lost 6 bases and the V segment lost 0 bases, leaving 5 bases of the junction unmatched. This CDR3 spans 15 amino acids.

This clonotype was recorded at least ten times. This chain connects TRBV20-1 to TRBJ1-5; D not certain. CDR1 and CDR2 from the germline V gene are DFQATT and SNEGSKA (reference sequence). Trimming shortened V by 6 bases and J by 2 bases, and 8 bases separated the two germline ends. This CDR3 is 12 amino acids long. The CDR3 reads CSAPRGNQPQHF. CDR3 DNA: TGCAGTGCACCCCGCGGCAATCAGCCCCAGCATTTT.

The chain joins TRBV20-1 to TRBJ2-4, with 7 bases fitting TRBD1. CDR1 is DFQATT, CDR2 SNEGSKA, per germline (reference sequence). V was clipped by 3 bases and J by 0 bases; unmatched bases: 2. The CDR3 is 14 amino acids. CDR3 residues: CSASEGAAKNIQYF. The CDR3, as DNA: TGCAGTGCTAGTGAGGGGGCAGCCAAAAACATTCAGTACTTC.

This clonotype qualifies as medium-sized. The chain joins TRBV19 to TRBJ2-1; no definite D call. This CDR3 has 13 amino acids. Trimming pared 1 base from V and 5 bases from J, leaving 6 bases between. CDR1 and CDR2 from the germline V gene are LNHDA and SQIVND (reference sequence). Here the CDR3 reads CASSIGRNNEQFF. The CDR3 region has the DNA TGTGCCAGTAGTATAGGCAGGAACAATGAGCAGTTCTTC.

This clonotype was seen ten or more times. This sequence joins TRBV20-1 and TRBJ2-7; 8 nucleotides align to TRBD2. With 1 base clipped from V and 5 bases from J, the junction kept 7 bases outside the gene matches. CDR1 DFQATT and CDR2 SNEGSKA come from the germline V gene (reference sequence). The CDR3 is 14 residues long. CDR3 bases: TGCAGTGCTAGAGCCCGGACTAGCCTGAACGAGCAGTACTTC. Translating it yields CSARARTSLNEQYF.